Following are 29 T cell receptor beta chains from one sample sequenced in a study of blood T cell repertoires in COVID-19. Sequencing used immunoSEQ multiplex PCR; TCRdb keeps in-frame clones, though not all of them. The sample records under 70,000 clones, 80% being singletons. Sequencing input: peripheral blood. The receptors originated from a human donor in a cohort sampled during active COVID-19.

The V and J genes are TRBV10-3 and TRBJ2-7; D call uncertain. The CDR3 is 14 residues long. The germline gives CDR1 ENHRY, CDR2 SYGVKD. The V gene lost 2 bases and the J gene lost 2 bases, with 10 bases spanning the gap. CDR3 coding DNA: TGTGCCATCAGTGAGGCGACAAAGACCTACGAGCAGTACTTC. Translating it yields CAISEATKTYEQYF.

The chain employs TRBV10-3 and TRBJ2-2; 7 bases map to TRBD1. This CDR3 region has 17 residues. With V trimmed by 2 bases and J by 4 bases, 10 bases remained unmatched. Germline V lookup: CDR1 ENHRY, CDR2 SYGVKD. In DNA form, the CDR3 reads TGTGCCATCAGTGAGAATATAGGGGGCGCCGGCACCGGGGAGCTGTTTTTT. Translated: CAISENIGGAGTGELFF.

The gene calls are TRBV29-1 and TRBJ2-7; the D gene is possibly TRBD1 (6 bases). Germline V gene sequence: CDR1 SQVTM, CDR2 ANQGSEA. V gave up 5 bases and J gave up 6 bases, with 11 bases separating them. The CDR3 runs to 11 residues. CDR3 DNA: TGCAGCGTTTCCGACAGGAGCGAGCAGTACTTC. Translating gives CSVSDRSEQYF.

The chain couples TRBV7-6 to TRBJ2-6; D remains unclear. CDR3 size: 16 residues. Per the germline V gene, CDR1 is SGHVS and CDR2 is FNYEAQ. Trimming left V 0 bases short and J 0 bases short, with 6 bases between. CDR3 protein: CASSLASGSGANVLTF. The CDR3 DNA reads as TGTGCCAGCAGCTTAGCGTCGGGCTCTGGGGCCAACGTCCTGACTTTC. Full variable domain (rest looked up from reference TRBV7-6 and TRBJ2-6): GAGVSQSPRYKVTKRGQDVALRCDPISGHVSLYWYRQALGQGPEFLTYFNYEAQQDKSGLPNDRFSAERPEGSISTLTIQRTEQRDSAMYRCASSLASGSGANVLTFGAGSRLTVL.

The chain combines TRBV7-2 with TRBJ1-5, with TRBD1 as a possible D gene (5 bases). The CDR3 covers 15 residues. V lost 5 bases, J lost 1 base, and 12 bases lay in between. Germline V gene lookup returns CDR1 SGHTA and CDR2 FQGNSA. The CDR3 reads CASSTNDRSNQPQHF. CDR3 nucleotides: TGTGCCAGCAGCACCAACGACAGAAGCAATCAGCCCCAGCATTTT.

The chain has TRBV28 and TRBJ1-5; D unresolved. V was cut by 5 bases and J by 3 bases, with 14 bases left in between. The CDR3 length is 15 residues. The V gene's germline CDR1 is MDHEN and CDR2 SYDVKM. The CDR3 region has the DNA TGTGCCAGCAGTCTGGAGCGGATCCCCAATCAGCCCCAGCATTTT. Its translation is CASSLERIPNQPQHF.

This chain joins TRBV4-2 and TRBJ2-1, with 7 bases aligning to TRBD2. V dropped 0 bases and J dropped 10; count of bases not matched to a gene: 12. CDR1 and CDR2 (germline): LGHNA, YNFKEQ. The CDR3 spans 16 residues. This chain's CDR3 is CASSQEFSGSYWEQFF. CDR3 bases: TGTGCCAGCAGCCAAGAGTTTAGCGGGTCATATTGGGAGCAGTTCTTC.

The chain recombines TRBV5-1 with TRBJ1-1; 10 bases fit TRBD1. V trimming: 1 base; J trimming: 5 bases; junction bases outside the gene matches: 11. CDR1 is SGHRS, CDR2 YFSETQ, per germline. The CDR3 consists of 17 residues. The CDR3 nucleotides are TGCGCCAGCAGCTTGTCGGGGACAGGGGTTGTTGGGACTGAAGCTTTCTTT. It yields the protein CASSLSGTGVVGTEAFF.

This clone was found a few times. The chain combines TRBV6-5 with TRBJ1-2, with D maybe TRBD1 (6 bases). The CDR3 length is 13 residues. Trimming took off 2 bases at V and 7 bases at J, with 11 bases between the two ends. The germline gives CDR1 MNHEY, CDR2 SVGAGI. The CDR3 reads CASSYRTASGYTF. DNA for the CDR3: TGTGCCAGCAGTTACCGGACAGCCAGTGGCTACACCTTC.

The chain uses TRBV11-1 and TRBJ2-7, with D perhaps matching TRBD1 (5 bases). V lost 6 bases and J lost 4, with 10 bases in between. The germline gives CDR1 SGHAT, CDR2 FQDESV (reference sequence). This CDR3 is 12 amino acids long. CDR3 residues: CASSRKGYEQYF. As DNA, the CDR3 is TGTGCCAGCAGTCGGAAGGGGTACGAGCAGTACTTC.

DNA for the CDR3: TGTGCCAGCAGCTTTCGAGGGACTAGCGGGAGCAATGAGCAGTTCTTC. Encoded protein: CASSFRGTSGSNEQFF. The chain combines TRBV11-3 with TRBJ2-1, with 14 nucleotides matching TRBD2. Germline V lookup: CDR1 SGHNT, CDR2 YENEEA. CDR3 length equals 16 residues. V dropped 3 bases and J dropped 6; count of bases not matched to a gene: 4.

DNA of the CDR3: TGTGCCAGCAGCGGAGGTCCCTCTACTAGCGGAAGGGAGGCCAAAAACATTCAGTACTTC. It is translated as CASSGGPSTSGREAKNIQYF. J is TRBJ2-4 and V is TRBV6-2 or TRBV6-3, with 8 bases aligning to TRBD2. The CDR3 loop spans 20 amino acids. After removal of 6 bases from V and 1 base from J, the junction contained 20 bases not matched to a gene. Germline V gene sequence: CDR1 MNHEY, CDR2 SVGEGT.

This chain uses TRBV3-1 (or the pseudogene TRBV3-2) with TRBJ2-2; D is perhaps TRBD1 (6 bases). V lost 5 bases, J lost 3 bases, and 25 bases lay in between. Germline V gives CDR1 LGHDT, CDR2 YNNKEL (reference sequence). There are 19 residues in the CDR3. The CDR3 DNA sequence: TGTGCCAGCAGCTATGGACAGCGAGGGTGGGTGGGAGACACCGGGGAGCTGTTTTTT. Protein: CASSYGQRGWVGDTGELFF.

CDR3 sequence: CASSPRAGGHYEQYF. The CDR3 region has the DNA TGTGCCAGCAGTCCCCGAGCGGGAGGCCACTACGAGCAGTACTTC. The V call is TRBV27, the J call TRBJ2-7; TRBD2 agrees at 9 bases. CDR3 length: 15 amino acids. CDR1 and CDR2 (germline): MNHEY, SMNVEV (reference sequence). After removal of 5 bases from V and 3 bases from J, the junction contained 8 bases not matched to a gene.

This clone was detected only once. The chain combines TRBV3-1 (or the pseudogene TRBV3-2) with TRBJ2-6; no definite D call. The germline V gene encodes CDR1 LGHDT and CDR2 YNNKEL (reference sequence). This CDR3 spans 15 amino acids. Trimming cost V 1 base and J 0 bases, with 4 bases left between them. CDR3 DNA: TGTGCCAGCAGCCAAGTGTACTCTGGGGCCAACGTCCTGACTTTC. It codes for CASSQVYSGANVLTF.

This clone was observed a few times. The rearrangement links TRBV5-1 to TRBJ2-7, with D hard to call. The CDR3 spans 13 residues. CDR1 is SGHRS, CDR2 YFSETQ, per germline. The V end was cut by 0 bases, the J end by 3 bases, with 7 bases between. As DNA, the CDR3 is TGCGCCAGCAGCTTGGAGTCAGGCTACGAGCAGTACTTC. It yields the protein CASSLESGYEQYF.

J is TRBJ1-2 and V is TRBV28, with D maybe TRBD1 (6 bases). V shed 10 bases and J shed 8 bases, with 11 bases lying between them. Germline CDR1 MDHEN, CDR2 SYDVKM. The CDR3 contains 10 residues. In DNA, the CDR3 is TGTGCCACCTCAGGGGTCGGCTACACCTTC. Translation gives CATSGVGYTF.

Regarding this clone: At one end the junction does not follow the germline gene, possibly because of a read error. Other DNA sequences of this sample code for an identical CDR3. The J gene is TRBJ2-7, the V gene TRBV9, with a weak D call TRBD2 (5 bases). Germline CDR1 and CDR2: SGDLS and YYNGEE. The CDR3 covers 14 residues. The CDR3 protein is CASSVGGGYYEQYF. The CDR3 DNA follows: TGTGCCAGCAGTGTAGGCGGCGGGTACTACGAGCAGTACTTC.

V and J are TRBV7-2 and TRBJ2-7; D possibly corresponds to TRBD2 (6 bases). Germline lookup yields CDR1 SGHTA and CDR2 FQGNSA. V lost 5 bases, J lost 4 bases, and 12 bases lay in between. This CDR3 region has 13 residues. Here the CDR3 reads CASSPGVEYEQYF. The CDR3 DNA reads as TGTGCCAGCAGCCCGGGGGTGGAGTACGAGCAGTACTTC.

J is TRBJ2-7 and V is TRBV30; 7 nucleotides match TRBD2. Looked up from germline, CDR1 is GTSNPN and CDR2 is SVGIG (reference sequence). The ends lost 1 base at V and 3 bases at J; junction bases unmatched: 3. This CDR3 comprises 13 residues. DNA for the CDR3: TGTGCCTGGAGTGGGACGGGGGGCTACGAGCAGTACTTC. Translation gives CAWSGTGGYEQYF.

This clone was observed a single time. The rearrangement links TRBV19 to TRBJ1-3, with D unresolved. The germline V gene encodes CDR1 LNHDA and CDR2 SQIVND (reference sequence). V dropped 5 bases and J dropped 3 bases, with 14 bases sitting between them. The CDR3 spans 15 residues. CDR3 nucleotide sequence: TGTGCCAGTAGTCCTAAATGGGCAGGTGGAAACACCATATATTTT. Translated, it gives CASSPKWAGGNTIYF.

The J gene is TRBJ1-1, the V gene TRBV5-1, with 7 positions matching TRBD1. Trimming at V came to 3 bases and at J to 4 bases, leaving 9 bases not matched to a gene. CDR3 size: 15 residues. Germline CDR1 is SGHRS and CDR2 is YFSETQ. The CDR3 loop reads CASSSGAGGPTEAFF. CDR3 in DNA: TGCGCCAGCAGCTCGGGGGCAGGGGGTCCCACTGAAGCTTTCTTT.

The V call is TRBV5-4, the J call TRBJ2-5; 8 bases line up with TRBD1. The CDR3 sequence is 15 residues long. V was pared by 0 bases and J by 0 bases, with 1 base of the junction left unmatched. CDR1 is SGHNT and CDR2 is YYREEE in the germline V gene (reference sequence). The CDR3 loop reads CASSLGDRNQETQYF. The DNA for the CDR3 is TGTGCCAGCAGCTTGGGGGACAGGAACCAAGAGACCCAGTACTTC.

CDR3: CASRKTAYEQYF. CDR3 nucleotide sequence: TGTGCCAGCAGAAAGACAGCGTACGAGCAGTACTTC. The J gene is TRBJ2-7, the V gene TRBV12-3 or TRBV12-4, with D possibly matching TRBD1 (5 bases). The CDR3 runs to 12 residues. Trimming took off 6 bases at V and 4 bases at J, with 10 bases between the two ends.

Only a few counts were recorded for this clone. The V gene is TRBV6-1, the J gene TRBJ2-5; 9 nucleotides agree with TRBD2. J lost 3 bases, V lost 2 bases, and 7 bases had no gene match. Germline CDR1 and CDR2: MNHNS and SASEGT. CDR3 length equals 16 residues. The DNA of the CDR3 is TGTGCCAGCAGTGAACCTATAGCGGGAGAGGAAGAGACCCAGTACTTC. Protein: CASSEPIAGEEETQYF.

The gene calls are TRBV29-1 and TRBJ2-5; the match to TRBD2 covers 9 bases. Losses at the gene ends were 4 bases for V and 4 bases for J; bases not matched to a gene: 7. This CDR3 comprises 14 residues. Germline V gene data show CDR1 as SQVTM and CDR2 as ANQGSEA. The CDR3 region has the DNA TGCAGCGTTGGAGTAGCGGGAGCCACAGAGACCCAGTACTTC. It yields the protein CSVGVAGATETQYF.

The rearrangement links TRBV5-1 to TRBJ2-3; a possible D gene is TRBD2 (6 bases). V gave up 4 bases and J gave up 5 bases, with 17 bases separating them. The CDR3 sequence is 15 residues long. Germline assignment: CDR1 SGHRS and CDR2 YFSETQ. In nucleotides, the CDR3 is TGCGCCAGCAGCCCGGGACTCGAAAGATTAGATACGCAGTATTTT. Protein: CASSPGLERLDTQYF.

The chain uses TRBV5-1 and TRBJ1-6; TRBD1 matches at 7 bases. With V trimmed by 4 bases and J by 7 bases, 5 bases remained unmatched. Per the germline V gene, CDR1 is SGHRS and CDR2 is YFSETQ. CDR3 length: 14 amino acids. In DNA form, the CDR3 reads TGCGCCAGCAGCCGGGACAGTAACAATTCACCCCTCCACTTT. Translating it yields CASSRDSNNSPLHF.

The chain couples TRBV14 to TRBJ2-3; TRBD2 might be the D (6 bases). Germline V CDR1 and CDR2: SGHDN, FVKESK. V was trimmed by 1 base and J by 1 base, leaving 12 bases between them. The CDR3 is 16 amino acids. CDR3 DNA sequence: TGTGCCAGCAGCCAAGGGGGGGTAGCCGGCACAGATACGCAGTATTTT. Its translation: CASSQGGVAGTDTQYF.